These 31 T cell receptor beta chains came from one sample sequenced in a study of neurological immune-mediated disorders. MiXCR was run by TCRdb on the 5' RACE reads, yielding one entry per CDR3 protein. The repertoire consists of under 80,000 distinct CDR3 sequences, with 12% to 15% occurring once and the leading ten covering 6.5% to 8%. Sequencing input: PBMCs. The receptors were gathered from a woman in her fifties or sixties in good health.

This clonotype has ten or more counts. The V gene is TRBV28, the J gene TRBJ1-3; no clear D gene. V dropped 2 bases and J dropped 5 bases, with 7 bases sitting between them. Germline loops: CDR1 MDHEN, CDR2 SYDVKM. This CDR3 is 13 amino acids long. The chain's CDR3 is CASSLEGRNTIYF. CDR3 sequence (DNA): TGTGCCAGCAGTTTAGAGGGCCGAAACACCATATATTTT. Drawing the rest from reference TRBV28 and TRBJ1-3, the complete variable domain is DVKVTQSSRYLVKRTGEKVFLECVQDMDHENMFWYRQDPGLGLRLIYFSYDVKMKEKGDIPEGYSVSREKKERFSLILESASTNQTSMYLCASSLEGRNTIYFGEGSWLTVV.

Turning to this clonotype: Given a much more abundant clone one base away, this may be a read error. The DNA is omitted, as the CDR3 cannot be located on it reliably, and the CDR3 follows TCRdb's listing. This chain links TRBV2 with TRBJ2-1; the table's D gene call, TRBD2, was not cross checked with the DNA. Germline V lookup: CDR1 SNHLY, CDR2 FYNNEI. The CDR3 spans 15 amino acids, including both terminal residues. CDR3 sequence reads: CASILGLVGYNEQFF.

This clonotype has more than one count but fewer than ten. The chain employs TRBV6-6 and TRBJ2-5; perhaps TRBD2 as D (5 bases). Per germline, CDR1 MNHNY and CDR2 SVGAGI (reference sequence). CDR3 length: 16 amino acids. V was cut by 2 bases and J by 4 bases, with 17 bases left in between. CDR3 DNA sequence: TGTGCCAGCAGTTACGAGCGCCGGCGGGCTGGAGAGACCCAGTACTTC. Amino acid sequence: CASSYERRRAGETQYF.

V and J are TRBV28 and TRBJ1-2; the D is unclear. Germline CDR1 is MDHEN and CDR2 is SYDVKM. CDR3 size: 13 residues. V dropped 3 bases and J dropped 0 bases, with 5 bases sitting between them. CDR3 DNA sequence: TGTGCCAGCAGTTTGGCAGCTAACTATGGCTACACCTTC. The encoded protein is CASSLAANYGYTF.

A word on this clonotype: A much bigger clone sits one base away, suggesting this may be a read error. CDR3 region: CASRLSSPSARELFF. CDR3 nucleotide sequence: TGTGCCAGCAGGCTCTCCTCTCCCTCCGCCAGGGAGCTGTTTTTT. The chain links TRBV28 to TRBJ2-2; the D is unclear. In germline, CDR1 is MDHEN, CDR2 SYDVKM. The CDR3 is made up of 15 amino acids. V was trimmed by 6 bases and J by 9 bases, leaving 20 bases between them. Together with reference TRBV28 and TRBJ2-2, the CDR3 gives the full variable domain: DVKVTQSSRYLVKRTGEKVFLECVQDMDHENMFWYRQDPGLGLRLIYFSYDVKMKEKGDIPEGYSVSREKKERFSLILESASTNQTSMYLCASRLSSPSARELFFGEGSRLTVL.

This clonotype was counted ten times or more. The V gene is TRBV10-3, the J gene TRBJ2-7; 7 positions agree with TRBD2. V was clipped by 4 bases and J by 2 bases; unmatched bases: 11. Germline V gives CDR1 ENHRY, CDR2 SYGVKD. This CDR3 is 16 amino acids long. CDR3 region: CAISGLAELDPYEQYF. CDR3 nucleotide sequence: TGTGCCATCAGTGGGCTAGCGGAGCTTGATCCCTACGAGCAGTACTTC.

This clonotype was observed a few times. V gene TRBV9 combines with J gene TRBJ2-7; D possibly matches TRBD1 or TRBD2 (5 bases each). The CDR3 spans 14 residues. Trimming took off 4 bases at V and 2 bases at J, with 13 bases between the two ends. CDR1 SGDLS and CDR2 YYNGEE come from the germline V gene. CDR3 sequence reads: CASSRGTATYEQYF. CDR3 in DNA: TGTGCCAGCAGCCGTGGGACGGCAACCTACGAGCAGTACTTC.

This chain connects TRBV6-6 to TRBJ1-1; D ambiguous. Germline assignment: CDR1 MNHNY and CDR2 SVGAGI (reference sequence). V was shortened by 6 bases and J by 6 bases, with 14 bases between the two germline ends. This CDR3 contains 13 residues. This CDR3 is CASRYGPLAEAFF. The CDR3 region has the DNA TGTGCCAGCAGATACGGGCCTTTAGCTGAAGCTTTCTTT.

The chain uses TRBV7-6 and TRBJ1-6, with D unresolved. V lost 4 bases, J lost 9 bases, and 13 bases lay in between. This CDR3 contains 14 residues. In germline, CDR1 is SGHVS, CDR2 FNYEAQ. This CDR3 is CASSSSGLTSPLHF. CDR3 in DNA: TGTGCCAGCAGCTCGTCTGGACTGACTTCACCCCTCCACTTT.

The V gene is TRBV7-8, the J gene TRBJ2-2; a possible D gene is TRBD2 (5 bases). Trimming cost V 5 bases and J 17 bases, with 21 bases left between them. CDR3 length: 13 residues. Germline lookup yields CDR1 SGHVS and CDR2 FQNEAQ. The CDR3 loop reads CASSLLRPGDLFF. For the CDR3, the DNA is TGTGCCAGCAGCCTACTACGGCCCGGGGATCTCTTTTTT.

Many counts were recorded for this clonotype. The genes are TRBV28 and TRBJ2-5; no definite D call. The CDR3 loop spans 11 amino acids. The germline gives CDR1 MDHEN, CDR2 SYDVKM. Trimming pared 11 bases from V and 4 bases from J, leaving 11 bases between. This CDR3 reads CAALGLETQYF. The CDR3 DNA is TGTGCCGCCCTGGGGTTAGAGACCCAGTACTTC.

This clonotype was observed at least ten times. V gene TRBV6-1 combines with J gene TRBJ1-1, with 7 bases aligning to TRBD1. Germline V gene data show CDR1 as MNHNS and CDR2 as SASEGT. The length of the CDR3 is 14 residues. V dropped 2 bases and J dropped 5; count of bases not matched to a gene: 5. The CDR3 loop is CASSEFPGGTEAFF. In DNA, the CDR3 is TGTGCCAGCAGTGAATTTCCAGGGGGGACTGAAGCTTTCTTT.

This clonotype showed up just a few times. V gene TRBV19 combines with J gene TRBJ2-4; 11 nucleotides match TRBD1. V trimming: 7 bases; J trimming: 1 base; junction bases outside the gene matches: 15. The CDR3 totals 19 residues. Germline CDR1 LNHDA, CDR2 SQIVND (reference sequence). The CDR3 DNA reads as TGTGCCAGTAACCAAGAGAGGACAGGGGGCATTTCGGCCAAAAACATTCAGTACTTC. This sequence encodes CASNQERTGGISAKNIQYF.

Only a few counts were recorded for this clonotype. V gene TRBV5-5 combines with J gene TRBJ2-2; 7 bases align to TRBD1. V was pared by 7 bases and J by 0 bases, with 3 bases of the junction left unmatched. CDR3 length equals 14 residues. Germline lookup yields CDR1 SGHKS and CDR2 YYEKEE (reference sequence). DNA of the CDR3: TGTGCCAGCGGTGACAGGGCGAACACCGGGGAGCTGTTTTTT. Amino acids: CASGDRANTGELFF.

This clonotype appeared many times. The chain employs TRBV6-5 and TRBJ2-5, with unresolved D. V gave up 6 bases and J gave up 7 bases, with 12 bases separating them. Germline loops: CDR1 MNHEY, CDR2 SVGAGI. The CDR3 loop spans 12 amino acids. In DNA form, the CDR3 reads TGTGCCAGCAGCGTGAGTGCAGGGACCCAGTACTTC. It yields the protein CASSVSAGTQYF.

The sample holds many counts of this clonotype. The junction does not match germline at one end; this may be a read error. The CDR3 sequence: CASSLAGTSGYNEQFF. CDR3 sequence (DNA): TGCGCCAGCAGCTTGGCCGGGACTAGCGGATACAATGAGCAGTTCTTC. The V gene is TRBV7-2, the J gene TRBJ2-1, with 11 bases matching TRBD2. Germline CDR1 is SGHTA and CDR2 is FQGNSA. The CDR3 has 16 residues. Variable domain in full (rest from reference TRBV7-2 and TRBJ2-1): GAGVSQSPSNKVTEKGKDVELRCDPISGHTALYWYRQSLGQGLEFLIYFQGNSAPDKSGLPSDRFSAERTGGSVSTLTIQRTQQEDSAVYLCASSLAGTSGYNEQFFGPGTRLTVL.

This clonotype was seen repeatedly, ten times or more. V usage is TRBV5-1 and J usage is TRBJ1-2; TRBD1 matches 8 bases. Germline values: CDR1 SGHRS, CDR2 YFSETQ. The CDR3 extends over 14 amino acids. The J segment lost 8 bases and the V segment lost 3 bases, leaving 9 bases of the junction unmatched. The CDR3, as DNA: TGCGCCAGCAGCTCAAGCCAGACAGGGGTCGGCTACACCTTC. As protein: CASSSSQTGVGYTF.

The chain uses TRBV18 and TRBJ2-7; D call uncertain. V was pared by 4 bases and J by 4 bases, with 14 bases between. The germline gives CDR1 KGHSH, CDR2 LQKENI. The CDR3 is 14 amino acids. The CDR3 protein is CASSRYWGMYEQYF. In DNA, the CDR3 is TGTGCCAGCTCACGGTACTGGGGAATGTACGAGCAGTACTTC. The full variable domain, its missing parts supplied by reference TRBV18 and TRBJ2-7, is NAGVMQNPRHLVRRRGQEARLRCSPMKGHSHVYWYRQLPEEGLKFMVYLQKENIIDESGMPKERFSAEFPKEGPSILRIQQVVRGDSAAYFCASSRYWGMYEQYFGPGTRLTVT.

The table lists this clonotype with many counts. The rearrangement uses TRBV5-1 and TRBJ2-1; the D is unclear. This CDR3 contains 15 residues. Trimming took off 3 bases at V and 7 bases at J, with 17 bases between the two ends. Germline V CDR1 and CDR2: SGHRS, YFSETQ. As DNA, the CDR3 is TGCGCCAGCAGCTCAGACCCCGCTGGGATAAATGAGCAGTTCTTC. It yields the protein CASSSDPAGINEQFF. The complete variable domain, with remaining parts taken from reference TRBV5-1 and TRBJ2-1, reads KAGVTQTPRYLIKTRGQQVTLSCSPISGHRSVSWYQQTPGQGLQFLFEYFSETQRNKGNFPGRFSGRQFSNSRSEMNVSTLELGDSALYLCASSSDPAGINEQFFGPGTRLTVL.

In this sample, this clonotype turned up many times. The chain recombines TRBV27 with TRBJ2-1; D may be TRBD1 (6 bases). Trimming shortened V by 5 bases and J by 6 bases, and 20 bases separated the two germline ends. Germline V gives CDR1 MNHEY, CDR2 SMNVEV (reference sequence). The CDR3 sequence is 16 residues long. The CDR3 region has the DNA TGTGCCAGCAGTACACTGACAGGCAGAGGAGTCAATGAGCAGTTCTTC. The encoded protein is CASSTLTGRGVNEQFF.

In this sample, this clonotype turned up many times. This chain uses TRBV7-2 with TRBJ2-1; the match to TRBD2 covers 7 bases. V was pared by 4 bases and J by 1 base, with 4 bases of the junction left unmatched. Per the germline V gene, CDR1 is SGHTA and CDR2 is FQGNSA. This CDR3 has 15 residues. The CDR3 nucleotides read TGTGCCAGCAGCTCCTGGGGGGGTTCCTACAATGAGCAGTTCTTC. Its protein product is CASSSWGGSYNEQFF. Supplemented by reference TRBV7-2 and TRBJ2-1, the full variable domain reads GAGVSQSPSNKVTEKGKDVELRCDPISGHTALYWYRQSLGQGLEFLIYFQGNSAPDKSGLPSDRFSAERTGGSVSTLTIQRTQQEDSAVYLCASSSWGGSYNEQFFGPGTRLTVL.

Regarding this clonotype: Since a much larger clone is just one base distant, this may be a read error. V usage is TRBV7-2 and J usage is TRBJ2-7, with a possible D match to TRBD1 (6 bases). Per germline, CDR1 SGHTA and CDR2 FQGNSA. The CDR3 is 14 residues long. CDR3 region: CASNPRDNSYDQYF. The CDR3 DNA follows: TGTGCCAGCAACCCCCGGGACAACTCCTACGATCAGTACTTC.

This clonotype was seen many times. This chain links TRBV25-1 with TRBJ2-1; D ambiguous. Germline CDR1 MGHDK, CDR2 SYGVNS. The CDR3 runs to 10 residues. Trimming took off 10 bases at V and 5 bases at J, with 6 bases between the two ends. The CDR3 sequence is CATLDNEQFF. In DNA, the CDR3 is TGTGCCACCCTTGACAATGAGCAGTTCTTC.

This clonotype was observed at least ten times. The chain combines TRBV6-6 with TRBJ2-5; perhaps TRBD2 as D (6 bases). V was clipped by 7 bases and J by 5 bases, with 14 bases between them. The CDR3 covers 13 residues. Germline V CDR1 and CDR2: MNHNY, SVGAGI (reference sequence). CDR3 in DNA: TGTGCCAGCACTCCGACTAGTAGCGAGACCCAGTACTTC. Amino acids: CASTPTSSETQYF.

This clonotype has only a few counts. This chain links TRBV14 with TRBJ2-1, with 9 bases that match TRBD2. This CDR3 has 18 residues. From germline, CDR1 is SGHDN and CDR2 FVKESK. V dropped 2 bases and J dropped 0; count of bases not matched to a gene: 8. Written as DNA, the CDR3 is TGTGCCAGCAGCCAAAGAAGCGGGAGGATGAGCTCCTACAATGAGCAGTTCTTC. This gives the protein CASSQRSGRMSSYNEQFF.

This chain links TRBV5-5 with TRBJ2-5, with 9 bases lining up with TRBD1. CDR3 length equals 14 residues. Per germline, CDR1 SGHKS and CDR2 YYEKEE (reference sequence). V lost 2 bases to trimming and J lost 2 bases; unmatched junction nucleotides: 1. The CDR3 DNA sequence: TGTGCCAGCAGCTTCGGACAGGGGCAAGAGACCCAGTACTTC. Protein sequence: CASSFGQGQETQYF.

This clonotype appeared many times. The chain is built from TRBV20-1 and TRBJ2-1, with 12 nucleotides matching TRBD2. The CDR3 has 16 amino acids. V shed 8 bases and J 7 bases; nucleotides not matched to a gene: 15. Germline V lookup: CDR1 DFQATT, CDR2 SNEGSKA (reference sequence). The CDR3 coding sequence is TGCAGTCTTATCCACCGGACTAGCGGGAAAGAGAATGAGCAGTTCTTC. It yields the protein CSLIHRTSGKENEQFF.

This clonotype was detected many times. The rearrangement links TRBV9 to TRBJ2-7, with 12 bases matching TRBD2. The germline V gene encodes CDR1 SGDLS and CDR2 YYNGEE. The ends lost 0 bases at V and 12 bases at J; junction bases unmatched: 7. The CDR3 spans 14 residues. CDR3 residues: CASSVGTSGGHSYF. The DNA for the CDR3 is TGTGCCAGCAGCGTAGGTACTAGCGGGGGGCATTCGTACTTC. Full variable domain (outside the CDR3, taken from reference TRBV9 and TRBJ2-7): DSGVTQTPKHLITATGQRVTLRCSPRSGDLSVYWYQQSLDQGLQFLIQYYNGEERAKGNILERFSAQQFPDLHSELNLSSLELGDSALYFCASSVGTSGGHSYFGPGTRLTVT.

This clonotype showed up many times. CDR3 bases: TGTGCCAGCAGCGCGACAGGTCTCCACGAGCAGTACTTC. This encodes CASSATGLHEQYF. The rearrangement joins TRBV7-9 to TRBJ2-7; tentatively, D is TRBD1 (6 bases). The V end was cut by 5 bases, the J end by 5 bases, with 13 bases between. The CDR3 runs to 13 residues. Germline V gene sequence: CDR1 SEHNR, CDR2 FQNEAQ (reference sequence).

This clonotype has at least ten counts. At one boundary the junction diverges from the germline segment, which might be a read error. The chain combines TRBV9 with TRBJ2-2; the match to TRBD2 covers 7 bases. This CDR3 contains 16 residues. The V gene's germline CDR1 is SGDLS and CDR2 YYNGEE. Written as DNA, the CDR3 is TGTGTCAGCAGCGTAAAGGCTAGCGGTTACACCGGGGAGCTGTTTTTT. Residues: CVSSVKASGYTGELFF.

This clonotype was detected ten times or more. The rearrangement uses TRBV5-1 and TRBJ2-7, with 10 positions matching TRBD2. The CDR3 runs 15 residues. J lost 2 bases, V lost 4 bases, and 6 bases had no gene match. Germline CDR1 and CDR2: SGHRS and YFSETQ. For the CDR3, the DNA is TGCGCCAGCAGCCCGGGGACTAGCGCAGCCTACGAGCAGTACTTC. It encodes CASSPGTSAAYEQYF. The full variable domain, completed using reference TRBV5-1 and TRBJ2-7, is KAGVTQTPRYLIKTRGQQVTLSCSPISGHRSVSWYQQTPGQGLQFLFEYFSETQRNKGNFPGRFSGRQFSNSRSEMNVSTLELGDSALYLCASSPGTSAAYEQYFGPGTRLTVT.